The present TCR beta chain was sequenced within a study of blood T cell repertoires in COVID-19 (dated by TCRdb to 2019 to 2021). With respect to the entire study: Samples covering the acute and convalescent phases of COVID-19 were provided by collaborators in the United States, Italy and Spain. Samples were obtained from the ongoing ImmuneRACE study (first 160 participants) and from over a thousand subjects provided by 6 global collaborators. Nearly every sample came with metadata listing a de-identified subject ID, COVID-19 status, age in years and sex. The repertoires were released in a freely available public database intended as a resource for research on the immune response to SARS-CoV-2. HLA class I and class II types, where available, came from metadata supplied by the sample provider rather than from assay-based typing. The material from the prospective study consisted of cDNA or gDNA derived from T cells, B-cell-depleted T cells, or PBMCs. The dataset comprised deeply sampled blood TCRbeta repertoires from subjects exposed to, actively infected with, or recovered from COVID-19. The research as a whole found: The amount of clinical and demographic metadata varied by source and participant and was provided uncurated.

The collaborating institutions used their own protocols to collect whole blood in K2EDTA tubes. For TCRbeta analysis, collaborators shipped samples in one of three forms: frozen whole blood, isolated PBMCs, or DNA extracted from either of those sample types. Counted from cysteine to phenylalanine, this CDR3 has 16 amino acids. The read is trimmed to its CDR3 DNA, 48 bases read in frame from base 1. V is trimmed back by 2 bases and J by 6 bases, and the junction contains 10 bases that no gene match accounts for. The germline V gene (reference sequence) gives CDR1 as MNHEY and CDR2 as SMNVEV. Regarding this clone: The antigen it binds to is not known. No base qualities exist here, and no much larger clone lies one base off it.

TCRbeta CDR3 regions were amplified from genomic DNA using the immunoSEQ Assay, a bias-controlled multiplex PCR. Regarding the original processing steps: Within the assay, amplification of reference gene primers was used to estimate how many nucleated cells each sample contained. To quantify the absolute abundance of each unique TCRbeta CDR3 rearrangement, sequence reads were collapsed and filtered. For each sample, productive Simpson clonality was calculated by taking the square root of Simpson's diversity index across productive rearrangements. TCRdb holds this immuneACCESS table with in-frame rearrangements only. Some clones are missing; in checked studies, unresolved V genes explain under half, and the rest has no known cause. Clonal size and the V and J genes are those of that table, whereas D and trimming came from the DNA. The sample table records tens of thousands of clones; around nine tenths of these occur just once. Approximately 5% of the sample comes from the top ten.

The clonotype was recovered from a man between 50 and 59 years old with active or convalescent COVID-19. This sequence uses TRBV27 and TRBJ2-3; TRBD2 aligns with 8 central bases. Sequencing input: peripheral blood. The CDR3 corresponds to CASSLRPGGRVDTQYF. The bases are TGTGCCAGCAGTTTAAGGCCGGGGGGGAGGGTGGATACGCAGTATTTT.